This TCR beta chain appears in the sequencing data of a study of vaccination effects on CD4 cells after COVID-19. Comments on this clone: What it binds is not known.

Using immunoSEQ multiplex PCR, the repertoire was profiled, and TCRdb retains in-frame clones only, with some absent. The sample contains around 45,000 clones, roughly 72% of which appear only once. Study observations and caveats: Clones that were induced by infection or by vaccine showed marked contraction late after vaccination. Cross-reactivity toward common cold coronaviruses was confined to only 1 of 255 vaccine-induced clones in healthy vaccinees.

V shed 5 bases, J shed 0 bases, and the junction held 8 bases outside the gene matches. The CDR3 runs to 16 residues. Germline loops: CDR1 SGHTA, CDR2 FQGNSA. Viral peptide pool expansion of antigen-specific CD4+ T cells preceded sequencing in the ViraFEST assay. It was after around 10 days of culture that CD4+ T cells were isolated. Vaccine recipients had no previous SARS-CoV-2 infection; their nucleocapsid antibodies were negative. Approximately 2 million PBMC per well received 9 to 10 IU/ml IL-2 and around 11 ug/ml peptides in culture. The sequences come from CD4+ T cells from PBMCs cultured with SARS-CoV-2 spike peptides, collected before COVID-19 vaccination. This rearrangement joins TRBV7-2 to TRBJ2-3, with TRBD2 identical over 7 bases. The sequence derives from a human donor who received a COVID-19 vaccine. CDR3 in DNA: TGTGCCAGCAGCACCCAGGCGGGACTAAGCACAGATACGCAGTATTTT. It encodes CASSTQAGLSTDTQYF.